The table lists the clone carrying this TCR beta chain with a few counts. The sample comes from a study of blood T cell repertoires in COVID-19. Study-wide context: T cells, B-cell-depleted T cells, or PBMCs supplied cDNA or gDNA.

The study drew participants aged about 18 to 89 years from about two dozen US areas. Assignments of participants to cohorts depended upon their own reported clinical history. Symptom resolution, clearance, or two negative PCRs marked the recovered donors of Cohort 3. Here immunoSEQ multiplex PCR was the method, and the copy in TCRdb shows in-frame clones only, minus some. Here the sample spans 150,000 to 200,000 clones, more than 80% being singletons. The length of the CDR3 is 15 residues. Germline V gene sequence: CDR1 SNHLY, CDR2 FYNNEI. V gave up 8 bases and J gave up 7 bases, with 24 bases separating them.

The chain employs TRBV2 and TRBJ2-7, with D possibly TRBD1 on 6 matching bases. The clonotype was recovered from a middle-aged man who had recovered from COVID-19. Sequencing input: PBMCs or T cells enriched from blood (not recorded which). CDR3 residues: CASQGRGRLSGEQYF. In DNA, the CDR3 is TGTGCCAGCCAGGGCAGGGGTAGACTATCGGGGGAGCAGTACTTC.